A single sample is the source of the 17 T cell receptor beta chains below, sequenced in a study of blood T cell repertoires in COVID-19. The table came from immunoSEQ multiplex PCR; TCRdb's copy has only in-frame clones and leaves some out. The repertoire holds approximately 200,000 clones, with 75% to 85% as singletons. The material sequenced was PBMCs or T cells enriched from blood (not recorded which). The source is a man in his forties who had recovered from COVID-19.

This chain uses TRBV27 with TRBJ2-1, with D maybe TRBD2 (6 bases). The V gene lost 10 bases and the J gene lost 5 bases, with 24 bases spanning the gap. This CDR3 is 16 amino acids long. CDR1 and CDR2 from the germline V gene are MNHEY and SMNVEV (reference sequence). DNA of the CDR3: TGTGCCACCCTACCTTCTTTTGGGGGGTGGGACAATGAGCAGTTCTTC. Its translation: CATLPSFGGWDNEQFF.

The CDR3 sequence is CATLRESTGTGELFF. The DNA of the CDR3 is TGTGCCACGTTAAGGGAGTCTACGGGCACCGGGGAGCTGTTTTTT. The V gene is TRBV10-3, the J gene TRBJ2-2; maybe TRBD2 (5 bases). Trimming shortened V by 10 bases and J by 4 bases, and 19 bases separated the two germline ends. Looked up from germline, CDR1 is ENHRY and CDR2 is SYGVKD. This CDR3 contains 15 residues.

The chain employs TRBV18 and TRBJ1-2; no firm D call. CDR1 KGHSH and CDR2 LQKENI come from the germline V gene. This CDR3 has 13 amino acids. With 6 bases removed from V and 2 bases from J, the gap between germline ends came to 10 bases. The CDR3 sequence: CASSLGDNYGYTF. CDR3 DNA: TGTGCCAGCTCGCTGGGCGACAACTATGGCTACACCTTC.

This chain links TRBV19 with TRBJ2-4; 9 nucleotides align to TRBD2. The CDR3 loop spans 16 amino acids. The germline V gene has CDR1 LNHDA and CDR2 SQIVND (reference sequence). V lost 5 bases and J lost 8; bases outside the gene matches: 13. The DNA of the CDR3 is TGTGCCAGTAGTCGCTACTTAGCGGGAGTAATCGACATTCAGTACTTC. Translation: CASSRYLAGVIDIQYF.

This chain links TRBV10-3 with TRBJ1-1; D might be TRBD1 (5 bases). Germline loops: CDR1 ENHRY, CDR2 SYGVKD. The CDR3 is 14 residues long. With 0 bases removed from V and 6 bases from J, the gap between germline ends came to 11 bases. The CDR3, as DNA: TGTGCCATCAGTGAGTCTGTGGGGGGGGCTGAAGCTTTCTTT. Translation gives CAISESVGGAEAFF.

The chain couples TRBV6-5 to TRBJ2-7, with TRBD2 matching over 13 bases. V shed 6 bases, J shed 3 bases, and the junction held 2 bases outside the gene matches. Germline CDR1 reads MNHEY; CDR2 reads SVGAGI. The CDR3 spans 14 residues. CDR3 DNA sequence: TGTGCCAGCAGACGGACTAGCGGGAGCTACGAGCAGTACTTC. Its protein product is CASRRTSGSYEQYF.

This CDR3 reads CASSQVWASPLHF. The CDR3 DNA reads as TGTGCCAGCAGCCAAGTTTGGGCTTCACCCCTCCACTTT. The gene calls are TRBV3-1 (or the pseudogene TRBV3-2) and TRBJ1-6; unclear D gene. From germline, CDR1 is LGHDT and CDR2 YNNKEL (reference sequence). V dropped 1 base and J dropped 9 bases, with 7 bases sitting between them. The CDR3 length is 13 residues.

This clone has just a few counts. The CDR3 DNA reads TGTGCCAGCAGCCATTCCAGGTCTTTCCGGTACGAGCAGTACTTC. It translates to CASSHSRSFRYEQYF. The chain is built from TRBV14 and TRBJ2-7; D gene uncertain. The CDR3 covers 15 residues. The V gene's germline CDR1 is SGHDN and CDR2 FVKESK. Trimming took off 3 bases at V and 4 bases at J, with 16 bases between the two ends.

This clone was observed a handful of times. The V gene is TRBV7-9, the J gene TRBJ1-5; D not resolved. The germline V gene has CDR1 SEHNR and CDR2 FQNEAQ (reference sequence). The CDR3 covers 15 residues. Trimming took off 5 bases at V and 3 bases at J, with 14 bases between the two ends. CDR3 bases: TGTGCCAGCAGCCAGGAGGGAGGGAACAATCAGCCCCAGCATTTT. Its protein is CASSQEGGNNQPQHF.

The CDR3 spells CASSLLRDRVYEQYF. The CDR3 nucleotides read TGTGCCAGCAGCCTTCTACGGGACAGGGTCTACGAGCAGTACTTC. The V gene is TRBV5-5, the J gene TRBJ2-7; 9 bases are a match to TRBD1. The V segment lost 4 bases and the J segment 3 bases; nucleotides outside the gene matches: 8. Germline V gene lookup returns CDR1 SGHKS and CDR2 YYEKEE (reference sequence). The CDR3 has 15 amino acids. Full variable domain (outside the CDR3, taken from reference TRBV5-5 and TRBJ2-7): DAGVTQSPTHLIKTRGQQVTLRCSPISGHKSVSWYQQVLGQGPQFIFQYYEKEERGRGNFPDRFSARQFPNYSSELNVNALLLGDSALYLCASSLLRDRVYEQYFGPGTRLTVT.

For the CDR3, the DNA is TGTGCCAGCAGCGGGAACAGGGACACTGAAGCTTTCTTT. Translation gives CASSGNRDTEAFF. This chain uses TRBV9 with TRBJ1-1, with D perhaps matching TRBD1 (6 bases). V dropped 3 bases and J dropped 3 bases, with 9 bases sitting between them. The CDR3 has 13 amino acids. Germline CDR1 reads SGDLS; CDR2 reads YYNGEE.

This clone was seen a few times. The chain is built from TRBV12-3 or TRBV12-4 and TRBJ1-2; maybe TRBD1 (6 bases). V was trimmed by 6 bases and J by 4 bases, leaving 9 bases between them. The CDR3 covers 12 residues. The CDR3 spells CASSQQGYGYTF. In DNA, the CDR3 is TGTGCCAGCAGCCAACAGGGCTATGGCTACACCTTC.

The table lists this clone with a count of one. This CDR3 is CASSIPGLAGHTDTQYF. As DNA, the CDR3 is TGTGCCAGTAGTATACCGGGACTAGCGGGGCACACAGATACGCAGTATTTT. The chain is built from TRBV19 and TRBJ2-3; 13 nucleotides agree with TRBD2. With V trimmed by 2 bases and J by 2 bases, 4 bases remained unmatched. CDR1 is LNHDA, CDR2 SQIVND, per germline (reference sequence). The CDR3 totals 17 residues.

This clone was observed a single time. This chain uses TRBV6-1 with TRBJ2-7, with D possibly matching TRBD1 (5 bases). This CDR3 spans 15 amino acids. CDR1 is MNHNS, CDR2 SASEGT, per germline. Trimming left V 3 bases short and J 5 bases short, with 17 bases between. CDR3 nucleotides: TGTGCCAGCAGTGATCCAGGGTTTAAAGGGGACGAGCAGTACTTC. This sequence encodes CASSDPGFKGDEQYF.

The chain links TRBV15 to TRBJ1-5; no reliable D call. Deletions cut 1 base from V and 3 bases from J, with 4 bases between. CDR1 and CDR2 (germline): LNHNV, YYDKDF (reference sequence). This CDR3 has 13 amino acids. DNA for the CDR3: TGTGCCACCAGCAGAGGTCACAATCAGCCCCAGCATTTT. Translation: CATSRGHNQPQHF.

This chain connects TRBV7-8 to TRBJ1-6; perhaps TRBD1 as D (5 bases). This CDR3 contains 13 residues. CDR1 SGHVS and CDR2 FQNEAQ come from the germline V gene. V shed 2 bases and J shed 14 bases, with 13 bases lying between them. The CDR3 coding sequence is TGTGCCAGCAGCTTAATCCAGGGTGACACCCTCCACTTT. Encoded protein: CASSLIQGDTLHF.

In its sample, this clone was seen a few times. This chain connects TRBV7-8 to TRBJ2-3, with D possibly TRBD1 on 5 matching bases. The germline V and J ends were trimmed by 7 bases and 1 base, with 12 bases remaining between them. This CDR3 has 14 amino acids. Germline V gene lookup returns CDR1 SGHVS and CDR2 FQNEAQ. DNA for the CDR3: TGTGCCAGCATGACAGCAACTGGCACAGATACGCAGTATTTT. Its protein is CASMTATGTDTQYF.